This T cell receptor beta chain was recorded in a study of cytotoxic CD8 clonotypes in ibrutinib-treated CLL (dated by TCRdb to the early 2020s). Some background on the complete study: The cohort included more than 14 treatment-naive and under 13 relapsed/refractory patients; 17 were IGHV unmutated. Patients were still on ibrutinib when every remission and progressive disease sample was collected. Samples at response were collected after a median of roughly twelve months of treatment, with a range of roughly 6 to 40 months. On average, each sample had some 250,000 productive templates and more than 75,000 productive rearrangements. Cryopreserved peripheral blood mononuclear cells were obtained prior to treatment, at the time of response, and at either disease progression or sustained remission. Of the approximately 90 people in the trial, around 26 had longitudinal samples available. Partial responses were observed in about 24 patients and complete responses in 2; after a median follow-up of roughly 62 months, remission was maintained in approximately 15 patients and progression was observed in approximately twelve.

The germline ends are 1 base apart after V is trimmed by 3 bases and J by 1 base. The CDR3 measures 13 amino acids from cysteine to phenylalanine. The retained sequence is limited to the CDR3, 39 bases, with the frame set at the first base. The CDR1 and CDR2 encoded by the germline V gene are KGHSH and LQKENI. In regard to this clone: Its antigen specificity is not known. No base qualities exist here, and no much larger clone lies one base off it.

This sample's time point label indicates: progressive disease on ibrutinib. For TCR beta library preparation, roughly 2 micrograms of genomic DNA were extracted from the cryopreserved PBMCs. Longitudinal blood samples from CLL patients on ibrutinib monotherapy underwent high-throughput TCR beta sequencing. The patients took part in an open-label, single-center phase 2 trial of ibrutinib monotherapy. Each clonotype received, on average, about 9.7x coverage in deep resolution sequencing performed on a MiSeq, where the target depth lay between 1 in 1 million and 1 in 200,000 T cells. The immunoSEQ hsTCRB Kit was used to generate TCR beta libraries. As for the original processing: The data were analyzed with ImmunoSEQ Analyzer and ImmunoSEQ Data Assistant, and V, D and J gene assignments followed IMGT definitions. Clonality, with values ranging from 0 to 1, was calculated as one minus the normalized Shannon entropy of productive rearrangement frequencies. Public clonotype analysis was restricted to overrepresented clonotypes comprising at least 0.05% of each patient's repertoire. Repertoires from about a dozen age-matched healthy donors in immuneACCESS were used as clonality controls. This is the immuneACCESS table as TCRdb keeps it, with only in-frame sequences that have V and J called. A part of the clones is gone; compared with another copy, unresolved V genes explain less than half, and the rest is unexplained. V and J calls plus clone size are reproduced from that table; the DNA served to infer D and trimming. The sample has roughly 70,000 clones on record, more than 70% of them singletons. The ten largest account for around 7.6% of the sample.

Beyond this particular receptor, the publication reports: Public clonotypes were found to be uncommon and were observed to contract or remain stable during treatment; the increase in clonality was shown to reflect expansion of private clonotypes at ibrutinib response. Lymph node repertoires were not examined, and the timing of sampling was not matched between patients in sustained remission and those whose disease progressed. At baseline, clonality was higher than in age-matched healthy donors and showed a strong correlation with circulating CD8+ T-cell counts. Clonality rose at ibrutinib response, remained stable during sustained remission, and dropped back toward baseline at progression.

This clonotype was obtained from a human donor with chronic lymphocytic leukemia. The chain employs TRBV18 and TRBJ2-6, with an unclear D gene assignment. Sequencing used PBMCs, obtained at disease progression, from a patient treated with ibrutinib. The DNA is as follows: TGTGCCAGCTCACCTTCTGGGGCCAACGTCCTGACTTTC. Its protein product is CASSPSGANVLTF.